A selection of T cell receptor beta chains follows, all from one sample in a study of cytomegalovirus exposure and HLA in healthy donors. Produced via immunoSEQ multiplex PCR; TCRdb's table is partial and in-frame only. The sample consists of about 160,000 clones, roughly 80% of them appearing once. The source material was PBMCs. These receptors all come from a male donor in good health and CMV-seronegative. Both conserved end residues are part of each CDR3. D genes are given only for firm matches. A row's size may be missing; if present it is once, few, many or a size class.

V	J	D	size	DNA	CDR3
TRBV29-1	TRBJ1-1	NA	NA	TGCAGCGGTGATATGCAGGGGAACACTGAAGCTTTCTTT	CSGDMQGNTEAFF
TRBV5-1	TRBJ2-3	TRBD1	NA	TGCGCCAGCAGCTTGGGGGACAGGGATCAAGATACGCAGTATTTT	CASSLGDRDQDTQYF
TRBV19	TRBJ1-1	NA	NA	TGTGCCAGTAGTTTCGGGGGGGTGAACACTGAAGCTTTCTTT	CASSFGGVNTEAFF
TRBV6-5	TRBJ1-1	NA	NA	TGTGCCAGCCAAACAAACGGGGTACCGAACACTGAAGCTTTCTTT	CASQTNGVPNTEAFF
TRBV19	TRBJ1-5	TRBD1	NA	TGTGCCAGTAGTGTTCGGGACAGAGAAACTTATAGCAATCAGCCCCAGCATTTT	CASSVRDRETYSNQPQHF
TRBV19	TRBJ1-2	NA	few	TGTGCCAGTAGTCAGTATGGCTACACCTTC	CASSQYGYTF
TRBV30	TRBJ1-1	NA	NA	TGTGCCTGGAGTACCACGGGGTGGACTGAAGCTTTCTTT	CAWSTTGWTEAFF
TRBV29-1	TRBJ1-2	NA	NA	TGCAGCGTTGGGATGGCAGCGGCTAACTATGGCTACACCTTC	CSVGMAAANYGYTF
TRBV7-9	TRBJ1-3	TRBD1	once	TGTGCCAGCAGCCCCGGGACAGGGGGCTCGGCTGGAAACACCATATATTTT	CASSPGTGGSAGNTIYF
TRBV14	TRBJ1-1	TRBD1	NA	TGTGCCAGCAGCCAAGTATCCCAAGTACAGGGGAGTTCTAACACTGAAGCTTTCTTT	CASSQVSQVQGSSNTEAFF
TRBV7-9	TRBJ2-1	TRBD2	NA	TGTGCCAGCAGAGATCAAGGACTAGCTGATGAGCAGTTCTTC	CASRDQGLADEQFF
TRBV9	TRBJ2-4	TRBD2	NA	TGTGCCAGCAGCGTTTACCTAGGCGGGGGGCCGCAAAACATTCAGTACTTC	CASSVYLGGGPQNIQYF
TRBV18	TRBJ2-7	TRBD1	NA	TGTGCCAGCTCACCCCAGGGGGACGAGCAGTACTTC	CASSPQGDEQYF
TRBV7-2	TRBJ2-5	TRBD2	few	TGTGCCAGCAGCTTAGGACTAGCGGGGGGCCAAGAGACCCAGTACTTC	CASSLGLAGGQETQYF
TRBV4-3	TRBJ2-1	TRBD2	once	TGCGCCAGCAGCCAAGATGAAGCGGGGGGCTACAATGAGCAGTTCTTC	CASSQDEAGGYNEQFF
TRBV10-3	TRBJ2-5	NA	once	TGTGCCATCAGGCGGTCCCCGGAGGAGACCCAGTACTTC	CAIRRSPEETQYF
TRBV7-9	TRBJ1-2	TRBD1	once	TGTGCCAGCAGCTACCGCGAGGGGGCGCGTGGCTACACCTTC	CASSYREGARGYTF
TRBV7-8	TRBJ2-7	TRBD1	NA	TGTGCCAGCAGCCGGACAGGGGGAAACTACGAGCAGTACTTC	CASSRTGGNYEQYF
TRBV15	TRBJ1-5	NA	NA	TGTGCCACCAGCAATCCCAGGTCAGGGCCCCAGCATTTT	CATSNPRSGPQHF
TRBV6-5	TRBJ2-7	TRBD1	few	TGTGCCAGCAGTTACTCTAGGGACAGAACCTACGAGCAGTACTTC	CASSYSRDRTYEQYF
TRBV5-6	TRBJ1-2	NA	NA	TGTGCCAGCAGGGGGGCTGCCTATGGCTACACCTTC	CASRGAAYGYTF
TRBV7-2	TRBJ2-7	NA	NA	TGTGCCAGCAGCTTAAGGGCAGGGGGGTACGAGCAGTACTTC	CASSLRAGGYEQYF
TRBV4-3	TRBJ2-3	NA	NA	TGCGCCAGCAGCCATACGCTTACTAGCACAGATACGCAGTATTTT	CASSHTLTSTDTQYF
TRBV7-2	TRBJ2-1	NA	NA	TGTGCCAGCAGCCCTTCGGTTAGCGGATTTTACAATGAGCAGTTCTTC	CASSPSVSGFYNEQFF
TRBV2	TRBJ2-2	TRBD1	once	TGTGCCAGCAGTGCGAGGACAGGGACCACCGGGGAGCTGTTTTTT	CASSARTGTTGELFF
TRBV27	TRBJ2-7	TRBD2	NA	TGTGCCAGCAGCCCTTCTCCGGGAGGCCCCTCCTACGAGCAGTACTTC	CASSPSPGGPSYEQYF
TRBV6-5	TRBJ2-7	NA	NA	TGTGCCAGCAGTCCAGGGCGACCCTACGAGCAGTACTTC	CASSPGRPYEQYF
TRBV5-6	TRBJ2-5	NA	NA	TGTGCCAGCAGCTCTCTTGGGAGAGGTGAGACCCAGTACTTC	CASSSLGRGETQYF
TRBV4-3	TRBJ1-2	TRBD1	NA	TGCGCCAGCAGCCAAGAAGGGACAGGGGGCGGGGGCTACACCTTC	CASSQEGTGGGGYTF
TRBV9	TRBJ2-6	NA	NA	TGTGCCAGCAGCGTATACGGGGCTGGGGCCAACGTCCTGACTTTC	CASSVYGAGANVLTF
TRBV19	TRBJ2-5	NA	NA	TGTGCCAGTAGTATAGATCTGGCAGTCCAAGAGACCCAGTACTTC	CASSIDLAVQETQYF
TRBV4-2	TRBJ2-2	NA	few	TGTGCCAGCAGCCATCGGGGCGGGGAGCTGTTTTTT	CASSHRGGELFF
TRBV5-6	TRBJ2-7	TRBD2	few	TGTGCCAGCAGCGACGGGACTAGCGGGAGTGCCGAGCAGTACTTC	CASSDGTSGSAEQYF
TRBV29-1	TRBJ2-2	TRBD1	NA	TGCAGCGTTGGGGGGACAGGCTTTTACACCGGGGAGCTGTTTTTT	CSVGGTGFYTGELFF
TRBV7-2	TRBJ2-7	TRBD2	NA	TGTGCCAGCAGCTTAGACCCCGGGACTAGTACCCGCGAGCAGTACTTC	CASSLDPGTSTREQYF
TRBV30	TRBJ1-2	NA	NA	TGTGCCTGGAGTGTACCAGCTAACTATGGCTACACCTTC	CAWSVPANYGYTF
TRBV7-2	TRBJ2-5	TRBD1	NA	TGTGCCAGCAGCGACCCGGACAGGCAAGAGACCCAGTACTTC	CASSDPDRQETQYF
TRBV6-6	TRBJ1-5	NA	NA	TGTGCCAGCAGTTACTCGAAGGGAGGGGGTAGTCAGCCCCAGCATTTT	CASSYSKGGGSQPQHF
TRBV5-1	TRBJ1-2	NA	NA	TGCGCCAGCAGCTTGGAACAGCCTTATGGCTACCCCTTC	CASSLEQPYGYPF
TRBV19	TRBJ2-7	TRBD1	NA	TGTGCCAGTAGTAGAGCGACAGGGATGGTCTACGAGCAGTACTTC	CASSRATGMVYEQYF
TRBV6-1	TRBJ1-5	NA	few	TGTGCCAGCAGTGGCGGGACGGATAGCAATCAGCCCCAGCATTTT	CASSGGTDSNQPQHF
TRBV29-1	TRBJ1-1	NA	NA	TGCAGCCCCCCTTGGGGGAGGTGGAGGATGAACACTGAAGCTTTCTTT	CSPPWGRWRMNTEAFF
TRBV30	TRBJ1-1	NA	NA	TGTGCCTGGAGTGGGGGGGTCGGAGCTTTCTTT	CAWSGGVGAFF
TRBV10-1	TRBJ2-1	TRBD1	NA	TGCGCCAGCAGTGATAGGACAGGGTCAAACAATGAGCAGTTCTTC	CASSDRTGSNNEQFF
TRBV4-3	TRBJ2-3	TRBD2	NA	TGCGCCAGCAGCCACGCGTACGGGACTAGCGGGGGGAATTTAGATACGCAGTATTTT	CASSHAYGTSGGNLDTQYF
TRBV5-6	TRBJ1-2	NA	once	TGTGCCAGCAGTCCTACTACAGGGTACTATGGCTACACCTTC	CASSPTTGYYGYTF
TRBV29-1	TRBJ1-1	NA	few	TGCAGCGTCGTAGACGGGGGGTCGGTGAACACTGAAGCTTTCTTT	CSVVDGGSVNTEAFF
TRBV4-2	TRBJ2-7	NA	NA	TGTGCCAGCAGCCAACGACCAGCGGGCGGCTACGAGCAGTACTTC	CASSQRPAGGYEQYF
TRBV9	TRBJ2-1	TRBD2	NA	TGTGCCAGCAGCCCCCGCGTTGGGGGGGGATACAATGAGCAGTTCTTC	CASSPRVGGGYNEQFF
TRBV9	TRBJ2-7	NA	NA	TGTGCCAGCAGCGGGACAGCTAACCCTTCCTACGAGCAGTACTTC	CASSGTANPSYEQYF
TRBV13	TRBJ2-1	NA	NA	TGTGCCAGCAGCTTGGACAGTACCTACAATGAGCAGTTCTTC	CASSLDSTYNEQFF
TRBV27	TRBJ1-4	NA	NA	TGTGCCAGCAGTTTATCGTTGTGGGGGCGTGAAAAACTGTTTTTT	CASSLSLWGREKLFF
TRBV30	TRBJ2-2	NA	NA	TGTGCCTGGAGACCGGGAGTTGACACCGGGGAGCTGTTTTTT	CAWRPGVDTGELFF
TRBV30	TRBJ2-4	TRBD2	NA	TGTGCCTGGAGTATGGGACTAGGAAACATTCAGTACTTC	CAWSMGLGNIQYF